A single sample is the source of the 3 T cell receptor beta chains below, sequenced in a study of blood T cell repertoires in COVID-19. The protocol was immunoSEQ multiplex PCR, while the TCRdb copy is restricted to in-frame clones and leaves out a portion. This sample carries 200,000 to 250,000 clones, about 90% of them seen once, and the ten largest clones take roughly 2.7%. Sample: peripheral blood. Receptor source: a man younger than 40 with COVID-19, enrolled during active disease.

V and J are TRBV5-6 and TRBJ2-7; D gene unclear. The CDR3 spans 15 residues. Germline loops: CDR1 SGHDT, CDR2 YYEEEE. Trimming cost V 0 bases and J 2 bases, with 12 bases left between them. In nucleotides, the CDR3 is TGTGCCAGCAGCTTGGCGTCAGGCCCCACCTACGAGCAGTACTTC. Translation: CASSLASGPTYEQYF.

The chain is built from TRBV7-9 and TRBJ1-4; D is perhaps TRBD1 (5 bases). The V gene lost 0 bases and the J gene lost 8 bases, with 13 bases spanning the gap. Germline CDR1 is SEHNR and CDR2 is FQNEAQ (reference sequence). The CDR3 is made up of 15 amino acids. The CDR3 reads CASSLARGAGEKLFF. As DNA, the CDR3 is TGTGCCAGCAGCTTAGCGCGTGGGGCAGGAGAAAAACTGTTTTTT. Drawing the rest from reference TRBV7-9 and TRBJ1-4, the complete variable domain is DTGVSQNPRHKITKRGQNVTFRCDPISEHNRLYWYRQTLGQGPEFLTYFQNEAQLEKSRLLSDRFSAERPKGSFSTLEIQRTEQGDSAMYLCASSLARGAGEKLFFGSGTQLSVL.

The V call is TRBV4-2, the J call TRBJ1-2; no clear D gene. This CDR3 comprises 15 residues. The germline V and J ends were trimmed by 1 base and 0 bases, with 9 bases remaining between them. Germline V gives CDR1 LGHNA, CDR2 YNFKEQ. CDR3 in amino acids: CASSQGSSSNYGYTF. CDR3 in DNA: TGTGCCAGCAGCCAAGGGAGTTCCTCTAACTATGGCTACACCTTC.